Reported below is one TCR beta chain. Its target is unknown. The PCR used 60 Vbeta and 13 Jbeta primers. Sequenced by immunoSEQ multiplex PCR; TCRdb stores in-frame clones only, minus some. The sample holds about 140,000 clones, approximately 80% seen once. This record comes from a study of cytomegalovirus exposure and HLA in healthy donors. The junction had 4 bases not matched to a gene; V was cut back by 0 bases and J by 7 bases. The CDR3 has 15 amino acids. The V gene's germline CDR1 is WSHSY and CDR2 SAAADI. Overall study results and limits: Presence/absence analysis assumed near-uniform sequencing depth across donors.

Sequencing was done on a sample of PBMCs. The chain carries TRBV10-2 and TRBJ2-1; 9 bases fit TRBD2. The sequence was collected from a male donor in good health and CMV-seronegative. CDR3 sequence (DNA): TGCGCCAGCAGTGAGTCGTATACTAGCGGGAATGAGCAGTTCTTC. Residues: CASSESYTSGNEQFF.